The 17 T cell receptor beta chains reported below all come from one sample, sequenced in a study of cytotoxic CD8 clonotypes in ibrutinib-treated CLL. Data came from immunoSEQ multiplex PCR; TCRdb stores just in-frame clones and leaves some out. The data contain 25,000 to 30,000 clones, around two thirds of them singletons. The source material was PBMCs, sampled after 24 months of ibrutinib treatment. The receptors were sampled from a human donor with chronic lymphocytic leukemia.

The chain joins TRBV7-9 to TRBJ1-2, with D possibly matching TRBD1 (5 bases). Trimming shortened V by 5 bases and J by 0 bases, and 13 bases separated the two germline ends. The germline V gene has CDR1 SEHNR and CDR2 FQNEAQ (reference sequence). This CDR3 has 15 amino acids. CDR3 DNA: TGTGCCAGCAGCGCTACGGGGGTAGCTAACTATGGCTACACCTTC. This encodes CASSATGVANYGYTF.

This chain joins TRBV28 and TRBJ1-3; maybe TRBD1 (6 bases). The germline V gene encodes CDR1 MDHEN and CDR2 SYDVKM. The CDR3 is made up of 15 amino acids. Trimming took 6 bases from V and 3 from J, leaving 15 bases between them. The CDR3 DNA sequence: TGTGCCAGCAGGGACAGCCTCCACCTTGGAAACACCATATATTTT. Its protein is CASRDSLHLGNTIYF.

As concerns this clone: An end of the junction differs from the germline gene, which may be a read error. The CDR3 here is CASSQTMDSAGKYGYTF. DNA for the CDR3: TGCGCCAGCAGCCAAACAATGGACAGCGCCGGGAAGTATGGCTACACTTTC. The chain joins TRBV4-1 to TRBJ1-2; D possibly corresponds to TRBD1 (6 bases). The CDR3 covers 17 residues. Germline V gene sequence: CDR1 MGHRA, CDR2 YSYEKL.

The chain employs TRBV29-1 and TRBJ2-7, with D hard to call. The length of the CDR3 is 10 residues. Germline-derived CDR1 and CDR2 are SQVTM and ANQGSEA. The CDR3 bases are TGCAGTATCGATCCCCACGAGCAGTACTTC. It encodes CSIDPHEQYF.

The chain combines TRBV30 with TRBJ2-7; TRBD2 agrees at 7 bases. The CDR3 sequence is 12 residues long. Germline CDR1 is GTSNPN and CDR2 is SVGIG (reference sequence). Trimming took 8 bases from V and 5 from J; bases not matched to a gene: 9. CDR3 sequence (DNA): TGTGCCGTGATACCGGGGGGTCACGAGCAGTACTTC. It translates to CAVIPGGHEQYF.

This clone was observed a few times. The chain joins TRBV7-2 to TRBJ2-7, with D possibly matching TRBD2 (6 bases). Trimming stripped 5 bases from V and 5 bases from J, with 16 bases between. Germline V gives CDR1 SGHTA, CDR2 FQGNSA. This CDR3 comprises 14 residues. The CDR3 DNA sequence: TGTGCCAGCAGCGCACGGAGGGAGGTAAACGAGCAGTACTTC. Translating gives CASSARREVNEQYF.

The V gene is TRBV2, the J gene TRBJ2-1; 8 bases are shared with TRBD2. The CDR3 covers 15 residues. Losses at the gene ends were 9 bases for V and 5 bases for J; bases not matched to a gene: 12. Germline CDR1 reads SNHLY; CDR2 reads FYNNEI. This chain's CDR3 is CARGPGGGGNNEQFF. The CDR3 DNA reads TGTGCCAGGGGGCCCGGGGGCGGGGGGAACAATGAGCAGTTCTTC. The whole variable domain, remainder taken from reference TRBV2 and TRBJ2-1, is EPEVTQTPSHQVTQMGQEVILRCVPISNHLYFYWYRQILGQKVEFLVSFYNNEISEKSEIFDDQFSVERPDGSNFTLKIRSTKLEDSAMYFCARGPGGGGNNEQFFGPGTRLTVL.

The DNA for the CDR3 is TGCAGCGTTGTTACGGGACTAGCGGGGGGGCTCTACAATGAGCAGTTCTTC. Translated, it gives CSVVTGLAGGLYNEQFF. The chain recombines TRBV29-1 with TRBJ2-1, with 16 bases aligning to TRBD2. The CDR3 is 17 residues long. Per the germline V gene, CDR1 is SQVTM and CDR2 is ANQGSEA. V lost 4 bases to trimming and J lost 3 bases; unmatched junction nucleotides: 6.

The rearrangement links TRBV20-1 to TRBJ2-3; D not certain. Trimming left V 7 bases short and J 1 base short, with 6 bases between. Germline CDR1 is DFQATT and CDR2 is SNEGSKA (reference sequence). This CDR3 has 11 residues. The CDR3 sequence: CSGEGTDTQYF. Written as DNA, the CDR3 is TGCAGTGGAGAGGGCACAGATACGCAGTATTTT.

This chain uses TRBV9 with TRBJ2-3; 9 nucleotides match TRBD2. This CDR3 is built from 18 residues. Unmatched junction bases numbered 13, after V lost 0 bases and J lost 5 bases. Germline CDR1 and CDR2: SGDLS and YYNGEE. The CDR3 sequence: CASSVGSGGGASKDTQYF. The CDR3 DNA sequence: TGTGCCAGCAGCGTAGGCTCGGGCGGGGGGGCCTCTAAAGATACGCAGTATTTT.

Only one count was recorded for this clone. The chain uses TRBV4-1 and TRBJ2-1; TRBD2 agrees at 9 bases. The CDR3 has 19 residues. Germline V gene lookup returns CDR1 MGHRA and CDR2 YSYEKL. V shed 0 bases, J shed 0 bases, and the junction held 9 bases outside the gene matches. This CDR3 is CASSQDPSGGLSSYNEQFF. The DNA for the CDR3 is TGCGCCAGCAGCCAAGATCCCAGCGGGGGGTTGAGCTCCTACAATGAGCAGTTCTTC.

This chain connects TRBV29-1 to TRBJ1-1; D is unclear. This CDR3 is built from 12 residues. Per germline, CDR1 SQVTM and CDR2 ANQGSEA. V was pared by 4 bases and J by 1 base, with 7 bases between. The CDR3 DNA sequence: TGCAGCGTTGGGAGAGGGAACACTGAAGCTTTCTTT. Encoded protein: CSVGRGNTEAFF. Variable domain in full (rest from reference TRBV29-1 and TRBJ1-1): SAVISQKPSRDICQRGTSLTIQCQVDSQVTMMFWYRQQPGQSLTLIATANQGSEATYESGFVIDKFPISRPNLTFSTLTVSNMSPEDSSIYLCSVGRGNTEAFFGQGTRLTVV.

The rearrangement uses TRBV7-6 and TRBJ2-1; 15 nucleotides line up with TRBD2. The V gene's germline CDR1 is SGHVS and CDR2 FNYEAQ. The CDR3 is 18 residues long. Germline trimming cut 4 bases from V and 9 bases from J; bases unmatched to any gene: 13. CDR3 nucleotide sequence: TGTGCCAGCAGCTCACCTATAAGGACTAGCGGGGGGGCCAGTGAGCAGTTCTTC. Its protein product is CASSSPIRTSGGASEQFF. The entire variable domain, with the rest obtained from reference TRBV7-6 and TRBJ2-1, is as follows: GAGVSQSPRYKVTKRGQDVALRCDPISGHVSLYWYRQALGQGPEFLTYFNYEAQQDKSGLPNDRFSAERPEGSISTLTIQRTEQRDSAMYRCASSSPIRTSGGASEQFFGPGTRLTVL.

The J gene is TRBJ2-7, the V gene TRBV7-9; 7 positions match TRBD2. The V segment lost 5 bases and the J segment 3 bases; nucleotides outside the gene matches: 4. The CDR3 consists of 13 residues. Looked up from germline, CDR1 is SEHNR and CDR2 is FQNEAQ (reference sequence). CDR3 DNA: TGTGCCAGCAGCCTCCCGGGGGGCTACGAGCAGTACTTC. It codes for CASSLPGGYEQYF. The whole variable domain, remainder taken from reference TRBV7-9 and TRBJ2-7, is DTGVSQNPRHKITKRGQNVTFRCDPISEHNRLYWYRQTLGQGPEFLTYFQNEAQLEKSRLLSDRFSAERPKGSFSTLEIQRTEQGDSAMYLCASSLPGGYEQYFGPGTRLTVT.

The rearrangement uses TRBV2 and TRBJ2-2, with 8 bases identical to TRBD1. Germline lookup yields CDR1 SNHLY and CDR2 FYNNEI. CDR3 length: 15 amino acids. Trimming removed 7 bases from V and 0 bases from J; junction bases left unmatched: 4. The DNA for the CDR3 is TGTGCCAGCATCAGGGGGCCCTCGAACACCGGGGAGCTGTTTTTT. It is translated as CASIRGPSNTGELFF. The full variable domain, in which reference TRBV2 and TRBJ2-2 provide the parts outside the CDR3, is EPEVTQTPSHQVTQMGQEVILRCVPISNHLYFYWYRQILGQKVEFLVSFYNNEISEKSEIFDDQFSVERPDGSNFTLKIRSTKLEDSAMYFCASIRGPSNTGELFFGEGSRLTVL.

The chain has TRBV14 and TRBJ2-5; maybe TRBD1 (5 bases). V was trimmed by 5 bases and J by 2 bases, leaving 15 bases between them. The length of the CDR3 is 15 residues. From germline, CDR1 is SGHDN and CDR2 FVKESK. CDR3 DNA sequence: TGTGCCAGCAGCACCCGGACACCCCAGCAAGAGACCCAGTACTTC. It codes for CASSTRTPQQETQYF. The whole variable domain, filled in from reference TRBV14 and TRBJ2-5, reads EAGVTQFPSHSVIEKGQTVTLRCDPISGHDNLYWYRRVMGKEIKFLLHFVKESKQDESGMPNNRFLAERTGGTYSTLKVQPAELEDSGVYFCASSTRTPQQETQYFGPGTRLLVL.

The J gene is TRBJ2-2, the V gene TRBV27; 9 nucleotides match TRBD2. From germline, CDR1 is MNHEY and CDR2 SMNVEV (reference sequence). The junction had 18 bases not matched to a gene; V was cut back by 5 bases and J by 5 bases. The CDR3 has 19 residues. DNA of the CDR3: TGTGCCAGCAGTAAAGCTTACGGCCCGATAGCGGGGGTGACCGGGGAGCTGTTTTTT. Amino acid sequence: CASSKAYGPIAGVTGELFF.